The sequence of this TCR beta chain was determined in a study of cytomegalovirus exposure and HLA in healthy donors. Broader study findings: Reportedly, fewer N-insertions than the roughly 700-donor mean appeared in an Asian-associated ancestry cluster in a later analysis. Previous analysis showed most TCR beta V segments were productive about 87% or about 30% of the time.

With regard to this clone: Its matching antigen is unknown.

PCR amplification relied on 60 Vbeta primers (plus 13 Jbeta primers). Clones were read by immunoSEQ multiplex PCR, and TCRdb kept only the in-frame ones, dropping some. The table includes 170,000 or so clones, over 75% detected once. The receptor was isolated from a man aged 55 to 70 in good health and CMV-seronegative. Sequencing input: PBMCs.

The CDR3 DNA sequence: TGTGCCAGCAGTATATTAACAGGGGTTGAAAAACTGTTTTTT. It is translated as CASSILTGVEKLFF. V and J are TRBV28 and TRBJ1-4; TRBD1 matches 7 bases. Germline V gives CDR1 MDHEN, CDR2 SYDVKM. The V segment lost 5 bases and the J segment 7 bases; nucleotides outside the gene matches: 7. The CDR3 sequence is 14 residues long.